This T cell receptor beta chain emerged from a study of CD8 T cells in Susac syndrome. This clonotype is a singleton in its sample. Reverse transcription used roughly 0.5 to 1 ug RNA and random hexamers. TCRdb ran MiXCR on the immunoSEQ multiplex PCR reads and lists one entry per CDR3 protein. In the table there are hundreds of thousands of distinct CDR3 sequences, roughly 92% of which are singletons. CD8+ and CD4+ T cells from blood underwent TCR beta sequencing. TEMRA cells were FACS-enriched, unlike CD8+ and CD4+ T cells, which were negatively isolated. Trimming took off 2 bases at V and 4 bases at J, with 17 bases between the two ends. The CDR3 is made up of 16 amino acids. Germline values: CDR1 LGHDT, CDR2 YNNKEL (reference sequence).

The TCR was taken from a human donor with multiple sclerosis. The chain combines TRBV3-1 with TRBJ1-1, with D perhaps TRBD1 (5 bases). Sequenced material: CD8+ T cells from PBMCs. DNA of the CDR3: TGTGCCAGCAGCCAATGGGGGGGACCGGGGAGCACTGAAGCTTTCTTT. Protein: CASSQWGGPGSTEAFF.